This note documents a single T cell receptor (beta chain) sequence. Antigen: not known. The data stem from a study of blood T cells in healthy people across ages. General observations from the study: Long-lived donors carried more naive CD4+ cells and greater diversity than aged donors.

Using a J-beta primer mix together with a sample-barcoded 5' primer, a second PCR was run for roughly 6 to 12 cycles. From the 5' RACE reads, TCRdb called clonotypes with MiXCR, one entry per CDR3 protein. The sample gives 780,000 or so distinct CDR3 sequences, 45% to 70% of which show up once; roughly 24% is in the top ten. The CDR3 runs to 14 residues. V lost 5 bases and J lost 9, with 14 bases in between. Per germline, CDR1 MNHEY and CDR2 SMNVEV (reference sequence). Donors ranged from 6 to 90 years old and were healthy Caucasians in Russia. The sequenced material came from blood. The chain uses TRBV27 and TRBJ1-6; TRBD1 might be the D (6 bases). The clonotype was recovered from a man in his forties in good health. The CDR3 reads CASSIQGRVSPLHF. The CDR3 DNA reads TGTGCCAGCAGTATACAGGGAAGGGTTTCACCCCTCCACTTT.